The clone carrying this TCR beta chain counts as medium-sized. Its specificity is unknown. This specimen comes from a study of spatial heterogeneity in lung cancer. Study information: In the raw reads, each unique TCR and UMI combination was present more than ten times on average. General study points: At resection, ubiquitous expanded tumor TCRs appeared in blood more than at follow-up.

V was trimmed by 4 bases and J by 0 bases, leaving 13 bases between them. The CDR3 totals 16 residues. From germline, CDR1 is SEHNR and CDR2 FQNEAQ (reference sequence). Unique molecular identifiers tagged every individual TCR cDNA molecule. TCRdb re-called the 5' RACE reads through MiXCR, storing one row per CDR3 protein. This sample has about 20,000 distinct CDR3 sequences, with 15% to 20% found just once. As to time point: sample taken at primary tumor resection. Tumor, nontumor lung or frozen PBMC supplied whole RNA, sequenced without sorting. A total of approximately 70 untreated early-stage non-small cell lung cancer patients served as donors.

This rearrangement joins TRBV7-9 to TRBJ2-1; possibly TRBD1 or TRBD2 for D (5 bases each). The receptor was derived from a male donor with early-stage non-small cell lung cancer. Sequences were derived from PBMCs, sampled at surgery. The DNA of the CDR3 is TGTGCCAGCAGCTCCCGGGGCGGGCCCTCCTACAATGAGCAGTTCTTC. It encodes CASSSRGGPSYNEQFF.